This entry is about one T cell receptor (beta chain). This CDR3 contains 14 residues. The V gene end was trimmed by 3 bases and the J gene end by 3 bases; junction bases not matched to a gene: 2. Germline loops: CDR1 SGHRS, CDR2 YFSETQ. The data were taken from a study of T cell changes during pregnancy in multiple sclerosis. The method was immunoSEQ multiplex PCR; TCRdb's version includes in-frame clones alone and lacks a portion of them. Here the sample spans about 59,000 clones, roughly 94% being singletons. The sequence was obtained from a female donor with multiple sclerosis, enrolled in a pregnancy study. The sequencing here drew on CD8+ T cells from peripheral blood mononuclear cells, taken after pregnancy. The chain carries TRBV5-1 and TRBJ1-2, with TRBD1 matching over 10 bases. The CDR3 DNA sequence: TGCGCCAGCAGCTGGACAGGGGGAGACTATGGCTACACCTTC. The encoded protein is CASSWTGGDYGYTF.